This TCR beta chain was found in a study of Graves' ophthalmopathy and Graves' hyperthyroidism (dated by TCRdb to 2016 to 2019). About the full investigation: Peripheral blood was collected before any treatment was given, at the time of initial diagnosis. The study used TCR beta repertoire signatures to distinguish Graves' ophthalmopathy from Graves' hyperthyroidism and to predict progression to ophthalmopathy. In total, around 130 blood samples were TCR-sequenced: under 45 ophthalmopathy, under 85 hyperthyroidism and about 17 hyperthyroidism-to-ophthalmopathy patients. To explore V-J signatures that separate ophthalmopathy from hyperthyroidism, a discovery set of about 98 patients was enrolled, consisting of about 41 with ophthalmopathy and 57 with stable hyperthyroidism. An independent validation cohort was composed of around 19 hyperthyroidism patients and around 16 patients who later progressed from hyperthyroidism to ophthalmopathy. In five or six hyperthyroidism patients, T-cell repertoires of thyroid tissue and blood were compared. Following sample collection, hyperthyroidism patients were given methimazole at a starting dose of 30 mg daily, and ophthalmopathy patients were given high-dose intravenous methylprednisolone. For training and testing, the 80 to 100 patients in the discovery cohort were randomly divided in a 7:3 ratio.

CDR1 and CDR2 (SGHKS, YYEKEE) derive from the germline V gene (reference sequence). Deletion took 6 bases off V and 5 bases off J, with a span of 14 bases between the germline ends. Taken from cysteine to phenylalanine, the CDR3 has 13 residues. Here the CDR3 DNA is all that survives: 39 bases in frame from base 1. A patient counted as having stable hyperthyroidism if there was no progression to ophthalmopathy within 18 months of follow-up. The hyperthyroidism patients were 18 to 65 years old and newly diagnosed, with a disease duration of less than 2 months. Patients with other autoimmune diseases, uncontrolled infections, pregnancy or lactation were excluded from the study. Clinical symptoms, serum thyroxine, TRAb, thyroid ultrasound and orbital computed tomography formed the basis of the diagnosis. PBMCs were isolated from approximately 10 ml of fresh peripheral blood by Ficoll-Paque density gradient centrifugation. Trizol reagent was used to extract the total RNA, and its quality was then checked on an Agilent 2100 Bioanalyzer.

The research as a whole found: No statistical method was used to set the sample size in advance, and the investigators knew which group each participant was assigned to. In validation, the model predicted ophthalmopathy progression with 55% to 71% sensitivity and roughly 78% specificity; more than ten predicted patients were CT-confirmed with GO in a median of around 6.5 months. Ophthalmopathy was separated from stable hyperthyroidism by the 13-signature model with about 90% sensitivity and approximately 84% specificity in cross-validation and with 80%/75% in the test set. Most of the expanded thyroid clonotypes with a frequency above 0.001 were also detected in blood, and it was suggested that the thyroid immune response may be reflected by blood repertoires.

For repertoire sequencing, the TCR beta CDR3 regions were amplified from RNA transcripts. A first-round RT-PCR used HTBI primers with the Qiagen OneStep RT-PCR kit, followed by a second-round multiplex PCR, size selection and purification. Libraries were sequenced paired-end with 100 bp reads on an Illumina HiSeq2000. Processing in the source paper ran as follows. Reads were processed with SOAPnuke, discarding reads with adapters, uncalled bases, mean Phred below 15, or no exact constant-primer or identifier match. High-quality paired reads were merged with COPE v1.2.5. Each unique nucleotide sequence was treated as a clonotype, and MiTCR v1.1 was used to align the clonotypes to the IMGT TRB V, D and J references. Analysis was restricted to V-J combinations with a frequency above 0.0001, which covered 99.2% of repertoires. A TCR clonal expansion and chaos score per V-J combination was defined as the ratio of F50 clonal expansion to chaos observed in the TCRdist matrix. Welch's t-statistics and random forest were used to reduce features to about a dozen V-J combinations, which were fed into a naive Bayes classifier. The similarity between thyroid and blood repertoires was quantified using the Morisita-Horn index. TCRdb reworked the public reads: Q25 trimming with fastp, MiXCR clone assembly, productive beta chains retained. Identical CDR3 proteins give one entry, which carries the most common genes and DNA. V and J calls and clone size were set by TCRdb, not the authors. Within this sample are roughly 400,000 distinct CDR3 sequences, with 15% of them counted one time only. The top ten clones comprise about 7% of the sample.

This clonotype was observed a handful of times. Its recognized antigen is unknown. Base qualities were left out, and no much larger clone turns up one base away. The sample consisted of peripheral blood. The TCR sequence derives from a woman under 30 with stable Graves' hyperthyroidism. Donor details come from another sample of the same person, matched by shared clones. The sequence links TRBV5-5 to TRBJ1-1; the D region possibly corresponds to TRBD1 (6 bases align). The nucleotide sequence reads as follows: TGTGCCAGCATCCGGGACATCTTTACTGAAGCTTTCTTT. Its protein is CASIRDIFTEAFF. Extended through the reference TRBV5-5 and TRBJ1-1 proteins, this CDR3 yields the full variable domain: DAGVTQSPTHLIKTRGQQVTLRCSPISGHKSVSWYQQVLGQGPQFIFQYYEKEERGRGNFPDRFSARQFPNYSSELNVNALLLGDSALYLCASIRDIFTEAFFGQGTRLTVV.